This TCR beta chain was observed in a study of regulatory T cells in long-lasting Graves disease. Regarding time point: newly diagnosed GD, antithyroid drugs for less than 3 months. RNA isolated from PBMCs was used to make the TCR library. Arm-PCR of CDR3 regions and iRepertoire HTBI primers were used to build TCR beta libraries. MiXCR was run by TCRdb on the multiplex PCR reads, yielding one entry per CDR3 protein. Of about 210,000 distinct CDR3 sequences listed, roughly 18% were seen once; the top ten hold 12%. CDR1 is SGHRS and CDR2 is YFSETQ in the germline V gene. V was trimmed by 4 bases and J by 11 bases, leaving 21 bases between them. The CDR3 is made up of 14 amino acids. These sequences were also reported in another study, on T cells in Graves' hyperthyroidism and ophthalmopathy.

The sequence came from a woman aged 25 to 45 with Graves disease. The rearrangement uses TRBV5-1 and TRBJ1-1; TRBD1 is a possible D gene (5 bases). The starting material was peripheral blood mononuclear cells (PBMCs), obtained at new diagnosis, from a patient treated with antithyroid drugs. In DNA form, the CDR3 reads TGCGCCAGCAGCCCCGGGACGAATGATGCAGGTGCTTTCTTT. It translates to CASSPGTNDAGAFF.